The clone carrying this T cell receptor (beta chain) was seen only a few times. Its antigen is as yet unknown. The data belong to a study of beta chain features in type 1 diabetes. As every portion of the isolated RNA was reverse transcribed, the sequencing read expressed TCRB transcripts. Using immunoSEQ multiplex PCR, the repertoire was profiled, and TCRdb retains in-frame clones only, with some absent. This sample carries over 700,000 clones, roughly 17% of them seen once, and the ten largest clones take about 0.02%. CD45RO/CCR7/CD25/CD127/CD95/CD27 staining was used to isolate CD4+ naive, central memory, regulatory and stem cell-like memory cells by sorting. Sorted populations all had greater than 95% purity. General observations from the study: Highly expressing activated T cells could be over-counted with a cDNA template.

The CDR3 sequence is 15 residues long. Germline loops: CDR1 KGHSH, CDR2 LQKENI. Trimming removed 2 bases at V and 0 bases at J, with 5 bases between. The sequence came from a woman under 30 in good health. The chain has TRBV18 and TRBJ2-6; D gene unclear. The sample taken for sequencing was naive CD4+ T cells from blood. DNA for the CDR3: TGTGCCAGCTCACCAACTGCCTCTGGGGCCAACGTCCTGACTTTC. Translation gives CASSPTASGANVLTF.